This T cell receptor beta chain was profiled in a study of regulatory T cells in long-lasting Graves disease (dated by TCRdb to the early 2020s). Describing the broader study: Antithyroid drugs had been taken for less than 3 months by newly diagnosed Graves' disease patients. Peripheral blood TCR sequencing and RNA sequencing compared persistent Graves' disease patients with newly diagnosed Graves' disease patients. The study was conducted in China and was registered as a clinical trial. A total of approximately 35 samples underwent TCR sequencing: 13 from persistent and some 20 from newly diagnosed Graves' disease patients. The full study reports these points: Compared with newly diagnosed patients, persistent Graves' disease patients had lower TCR Shannon entropy and fewer highly expanded clones, which suggests clonal expansion. Peripheral blood alone was examined, since thyroid tissue, which constituted the primary lesion, could not be accessed. Sequencing and analysis were restricted to the TCR beta chain. The authors noted that the small sample size was a limitation that may lower accuracy. Patients with persistent disease shared more public clonotypes (about 3,000) than newly diagnosed patients did (around 930).

The library was made by multiplex PCR. Sequencing instrument: Illumina HiSeq 4000. iRepertoire HTBI primers and Arm-PCR amplification of CDR3 regions were used to construct TCR beta libraries. Gel purification was performed on PCR products prior to sequencing. Per the authors' processing: Gene usage analysis of CDR3 amino acid clonotypes used the 55 to 80 TRBV and about 15 TRBJ segments found across samples. COPE and FqMerger were used to merge the filtered high-quality paired reads into contigs. Contigs were aligned with BLAST to IMGT TRBV, TRBD and TRBJ reference genes, and CDR3 was defined per IMGT. Any clonotype with a frequency above 0.1% was classified as a highly expanded clone. Shannon entropy was used to measure repertoire diversity, and the Gini coefficient was used to measure V-J evenness. A clonotype found in more than one individual was treated as public. Using fastp at Q25 and MiXCR, TCRdb reprocessed the public reads and kept productive beta chains. Duplicate CDR3 protein sequences are folded into a single record with the most common DNA and genes. These V and J calls originate from TCRdb's pipeline instead of the authors' own analysis. The sample table holds around 470,000 distinct CDR3 sequences, of which 11% to 15% were seen once. The ten largest clonotypes hold roughly 18% of the sample.

The time point label corresponds to: newly diagnosed GD, antithyroid drugs for less than 3 months. For both TCR sequencing and RNA sequencing, RNA was extracted from PBMCs using TRIzol. The diagnosis of Graves' disease was made according to American Thyroid Association guidelines. Patients for the study were recruited at an endocrinology department in Xi'an, China. Each patient gave approximately 9 milliliters of peripheral blood, collected in an EDTA anticoagulant tube. PBMCs were isolated by Ficoll Paque Plus density gradient separation without further T cell sorting. An Agilent 2100 Bioanalyzer and agarose gel were used to assess RNA quality, and a NanoDrop 2000 was used to measure RNA concentration. This clonotype was recorded at least ten times. Which antigen it targets is not known. No clone much larger than this one lies a single base away; base qualities are absent. The sample also formed part of further work on T cells in Graves' hyperthyroidism and ophthalmopathy. Per the second study: Stable Graves' hyperthyroidism was defined as the absence of progression to ophthalmopathy over 18 months of follow-up. Hyperthyroidism patients were aged 18 to 65 years and newly diagnosed, with disease duration of less than 2 months. Patients with uncontrolled infections, other autoimmune diseases, pregnancy or lactation were excluded. Diagnoses relied on clinical symptoms, serum thyroxine and TRAb, thyroid ultrasound and orbital computed tomography. The first round of RT-PCR for the TCR CDR3 was performed with the HTBI primer set and the Qiagen OneStep RT-PCR kit. Blood samples also contained most of the expanded thyroid clonotypes (frequency above 0.001), which suggests that blood repertoires may reflect thyroid immune responses. Ophthalmopathy was separated from stable hyperthyroidism by a 13 V-J signature model, with approximately 89% sensitivity and just over 81% specificity obtained in cross-validation and 80%/75% obtained in testing. In validation, the model predicted progression to ophthalmopathy with around 71% sensitivity and 72% to 85% specificity, a median of about six months before onset. To identify TCR V-J signatures that set the groups apart, the researchers used a discovery cohort of about a hundred patients, made up of 40 to 45 with Graves' ophthalmopathy and 57 with stable Graves' hyperthyroidism. Whether ophthalmopathy could be predicted prospectively was tested in an independent validation cohort made up of about 20 hyperthyroidism patients plus 17 patients who later progressed to ophthalmopathy. The roughly 100 discovery patients were randomly split 7:3 into training and test sets. In about 6 Graves' hyperthyroidism patients, the study also compared T-cell repertoires from thyroid tissue with T-cell repertoires from blood. Once sampling was done, hyperthyroidism patients were given methimazole at a starting dose of 30 mg daily, whereas ophthalmopathy patients were given high-dose intravenous methylprednisolone. Libraries were constructed in a second round of multiplex PCR, after which size selection and purification were performed. Sequencing of the libraries was done on an Illumina HiSeq2000 using paired-end 100 bp reads. SOAPnuke was used to process the raw data, with reads discarded if the reads contained adapters or uncalled bases, had a mean Phred below 15, or lacked an exact constant-primer or identifier match. COPE v1.2.5 was used to merge high-quality paired reads, and clonotypes were defined as unique nucleotide sequences. Clonotypes were aligned to IMGT TRBV, TRBD and TRBJ reference segments using MiTCR v1.1. Only V-J combinations with frequency above 0.0001, covering 99.2% of repertoires, were analysed. A TCS score was defined as the ratio between F50 (clonal expansion) and ExV (chaos), using BLOSUM62-based TCRdist between CDR3 peptides within each V-J. Welch's t-statistics and random forest reduced fewer than 550 V-J features to about 12, which were used in a naive Bayes classifier (R e1071). No statistical method was used to fix the sample size in advance, and group allocation was not hidden from the investigators. The paper reports TCR Vbeta CDR3 sequencing of roughly 140 peripheral blood samples: some 41 ophthalmopathy, some 80 hyperthyroidism and 17 progressor patients.

The source material was peripheral blood mononuclear cells (PBMCs), sampled at new diagnosis, from a patient treated with antithyroid drugs. The TCR was taken from a woman between 45 and 65 years old with Graves disease. Donor details come from another sample of the same person, matched by shared clones.

The CDR3 protein sequence reads: CSARDGGGTHNEQFF. The bases read TGCAGTGCTAGAGATGGGGGGGGGACCCACAATGAGCAGTTCTTC. The chain joins TRBV20-1 to TRBJ2-1; 7 middle bases align to TRBD2. The CDR3 measures 15 amino acids from cysteine to phenylalanine. The entry retains the CDR3 DNA only, 45 bases that are in frame from base 1. The germline V gene (reference sequence) sets CDR1 to DFQATT and CDR2 to SNEGSKA. V is trimmed back by 0 bases and J by 5 bases, and the junction contains 7 bases that no gene match accounts for.